This T cell receptor (beta chain) was sequenced for a study of blood T cells in healthy people across ages. Looked up from germline, CDR1 is SGHTA and CDR2 is FQGNSA. Between the trimmed V and J ends, which lost 5 bases and 0 bases, there was a span of 14 bases. The CDR3 is made up of 15 amino acids. Together with a sample-barcoded 5' primer, a J-beta primer mix was included in a second PCR lasting 7 to 11 cycles. TCRdb fed the 5' RACE reads into MiXCR, producing one record per CDR3 protein. The table has roughly 680,000 distinct CDR3 sequences, approximately 50% seen once; the top ten hold 25% to 35%.

J is TRBJ2-7 and V is TRBV7-2, with D unclear. Input material: blood. This TCR derives from a woman aged 55-70 years in good health. Written as DNA, the CDR3 is TGTGCCAGCAGCCGCAACCTGGTTTCCTCCTACGAGCAGTACTTC. The encoded protein is CASSRNLVSSYEQYF.